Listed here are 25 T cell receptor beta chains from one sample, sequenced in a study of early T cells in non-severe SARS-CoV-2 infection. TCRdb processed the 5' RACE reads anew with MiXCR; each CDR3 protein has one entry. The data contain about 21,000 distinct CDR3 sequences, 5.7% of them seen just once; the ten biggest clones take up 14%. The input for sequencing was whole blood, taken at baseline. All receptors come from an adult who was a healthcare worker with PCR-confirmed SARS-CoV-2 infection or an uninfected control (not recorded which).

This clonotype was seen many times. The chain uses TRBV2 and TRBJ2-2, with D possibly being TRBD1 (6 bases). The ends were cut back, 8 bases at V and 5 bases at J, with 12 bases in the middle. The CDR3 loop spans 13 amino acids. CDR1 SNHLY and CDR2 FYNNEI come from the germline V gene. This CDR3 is CASGDRPTGELFF. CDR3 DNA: TGTGCCAGCGGCGACAGGCCGACCGGGGAGCTGTTTTTT.

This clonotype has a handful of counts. The CDR3 DNA reads TGTGCCAGCAGCCGAGCTAGCGGGGGACCCTACGAGCAGTACTTC. Protein product: CASSRASGGPYEQYF. The chain carries TRBV3-1 and TRBJ2-7; 10 nucleotides match TRBD2. There are 15 residues in the CDR3. CDR1 is LGHDT and CDR2 is YNNKEL in the germline V gene (reference sequence). V lost 4 bases to trimming and J lost 2 bases; unmatched junction nucleotides: 5.

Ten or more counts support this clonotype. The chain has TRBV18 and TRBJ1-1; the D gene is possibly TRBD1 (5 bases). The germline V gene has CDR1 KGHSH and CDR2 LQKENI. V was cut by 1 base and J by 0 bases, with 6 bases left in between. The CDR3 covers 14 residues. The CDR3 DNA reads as TGTGCCAGCTCACCACGAGGGGTGAACACTGAAGCTTTCTTT. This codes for CASSPRGVNTEAFF.

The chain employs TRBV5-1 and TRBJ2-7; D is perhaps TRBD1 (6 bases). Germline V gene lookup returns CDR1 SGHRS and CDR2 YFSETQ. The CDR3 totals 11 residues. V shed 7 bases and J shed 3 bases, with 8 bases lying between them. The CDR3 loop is CASRGGYEQYF. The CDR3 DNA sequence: TGCGCCAGCCGAGGGGGCTACGAGCAGTACTTC.

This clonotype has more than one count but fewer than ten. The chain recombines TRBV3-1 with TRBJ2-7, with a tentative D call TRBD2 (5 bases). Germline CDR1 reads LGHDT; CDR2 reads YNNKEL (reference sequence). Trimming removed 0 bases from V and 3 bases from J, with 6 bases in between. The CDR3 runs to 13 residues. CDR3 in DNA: TGTGCCAGCAGCCAAGAGGAGGACTACGAGCAGTACTTC. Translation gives CASSQEEDYEQYF.

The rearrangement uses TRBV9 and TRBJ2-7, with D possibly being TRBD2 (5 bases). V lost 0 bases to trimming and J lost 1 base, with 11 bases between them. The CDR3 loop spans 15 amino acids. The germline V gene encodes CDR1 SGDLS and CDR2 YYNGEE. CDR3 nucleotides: TGTGCCAGCAGCGTAGACGAGGGTATGTCCTACGAGCAGTACTTC. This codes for CASSVDEGMSYEQYF.

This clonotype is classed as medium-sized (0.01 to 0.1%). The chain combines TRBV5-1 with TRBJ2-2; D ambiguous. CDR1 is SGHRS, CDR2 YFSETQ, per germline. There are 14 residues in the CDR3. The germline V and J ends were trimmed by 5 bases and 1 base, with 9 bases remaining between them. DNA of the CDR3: TGCGCCAGCAGGGCAGCCATGAACACCGGGGAGCTGTTTTTT. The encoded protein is CASRAAMNTGELFF.

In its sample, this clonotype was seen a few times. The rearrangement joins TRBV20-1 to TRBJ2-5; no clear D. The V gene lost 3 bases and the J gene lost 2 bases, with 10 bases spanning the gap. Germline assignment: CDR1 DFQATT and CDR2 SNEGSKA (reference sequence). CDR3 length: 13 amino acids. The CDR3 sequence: CSASRQPQETQYF. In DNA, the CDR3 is TGCAGTGCTAGTAGGCAGCCGCAAGAGACCCAGTACTTC.

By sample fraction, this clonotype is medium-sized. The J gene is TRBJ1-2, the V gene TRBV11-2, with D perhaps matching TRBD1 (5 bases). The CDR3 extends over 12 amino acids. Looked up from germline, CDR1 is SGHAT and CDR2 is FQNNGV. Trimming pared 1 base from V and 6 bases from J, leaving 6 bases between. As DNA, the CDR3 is TGTGCCAGCAGCTTAGGAGGGGATGGCTACACCTTC. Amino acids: CASSLGGDGYTF.

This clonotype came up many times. The DNA of the CDR3 is TGTGCCAGCAGCTGGCCTACTAGCGGGGGGTCCTACAATGAGCAGTTCTTC. This codes for CASSWPTSGGSYNEQFF. The rearrangement joins TRBV7-9 to TRBJ2-1, with TRBD2 matching over 12 bases. J was trimmed by 1 base and V by 4 bases; bases with no gene match: 5. The germline V gene encodes CDR1 SEHNR and CDR2 FQNEAQ (reference sequence). The CDR3 sequence is 17 residues long.

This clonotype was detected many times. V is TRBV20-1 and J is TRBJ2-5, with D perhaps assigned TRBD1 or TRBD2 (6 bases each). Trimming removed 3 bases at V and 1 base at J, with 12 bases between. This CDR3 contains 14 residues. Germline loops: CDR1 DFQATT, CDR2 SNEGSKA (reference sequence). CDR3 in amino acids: CSAREGHIQETQYF. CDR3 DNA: TGCAGTGCTAGGGAGGGACACATCCAAGAGACCCAGTACTTC.

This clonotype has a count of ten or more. CDR3: CASSEITGTAQETQYF. The CDR3 bases are TGTGCCAGCAGTGAGATAACCGGGACAGCGCAAGAGACCCAGTACTTC. V usage is TRBV25-1 and J usage is TRBJ2-5, with 7 bases lining up with TRBD1. Unmatched junction bases numbered 9, after V lost 3 bases and J lost 2 bases. CDR3 length: 16 amino acids. Germline CDR1 is MGHDK and CDR2 is SYGVNS.

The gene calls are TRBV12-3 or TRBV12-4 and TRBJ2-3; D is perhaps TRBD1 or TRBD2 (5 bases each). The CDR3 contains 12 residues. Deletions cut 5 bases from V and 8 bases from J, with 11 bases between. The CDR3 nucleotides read TGTGCCAGCAGTGGGAGTGGGGGTACGCAGTATTTT. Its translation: CASSGSGGTQYF.

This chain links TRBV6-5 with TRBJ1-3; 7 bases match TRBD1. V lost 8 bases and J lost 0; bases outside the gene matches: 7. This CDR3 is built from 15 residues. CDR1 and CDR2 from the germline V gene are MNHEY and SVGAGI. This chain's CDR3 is CASGRGPSSGNTIYF. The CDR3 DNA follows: TGTGCCAGCGGGAGGGGGCCAAGCTCTGGAAACACCATATATTTT.

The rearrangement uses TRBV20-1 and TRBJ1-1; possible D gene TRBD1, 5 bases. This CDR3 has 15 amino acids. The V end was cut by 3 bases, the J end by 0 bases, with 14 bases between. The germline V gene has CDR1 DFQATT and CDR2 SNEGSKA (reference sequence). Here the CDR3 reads CSARIGGRMNTEAFF. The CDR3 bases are TGCAGTGCTAGGATCGGGGGGAGGATGAACACTGAAGCTTTCTTT.

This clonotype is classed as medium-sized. CDR3 sequence: CSVEVSGIYEQYF. CDR3 coding DNA: TGCAGCGTTGAGGTTAGCGGAATCTACGAGCAGTACTTC. V usage is TRBV29-1 and J usage is TRBJ2-7, with D perhaps TRBD2 (6 bases). The V and J ends lost 3 bases and 3 bases respectively, with 12 bases between them. The germline V gene has CDR1 SQVTM and CDR2 ANQGSEA. This CDR3 is built from 13 residues.

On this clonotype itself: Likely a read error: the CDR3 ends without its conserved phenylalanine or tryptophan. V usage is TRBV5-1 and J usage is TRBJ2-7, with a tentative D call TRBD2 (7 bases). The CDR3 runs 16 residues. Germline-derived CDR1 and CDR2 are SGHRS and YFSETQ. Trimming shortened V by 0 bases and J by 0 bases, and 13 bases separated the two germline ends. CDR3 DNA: TGCGCCAGCAGCTTGGGAATAGGGGGGGACTCCTACGAGCAGTACATC. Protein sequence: CASSLGIGGDSYEQYI.

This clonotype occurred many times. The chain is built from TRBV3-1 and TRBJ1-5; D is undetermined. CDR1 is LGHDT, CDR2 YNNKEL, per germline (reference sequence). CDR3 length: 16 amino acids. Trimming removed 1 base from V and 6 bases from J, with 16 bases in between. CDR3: CASSQVGVKEGQPQHF. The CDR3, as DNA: TGTGCCAGCAGCCAAGTCGGAGTTAAGGAAGGTCAGCCCCAGCATTTT.

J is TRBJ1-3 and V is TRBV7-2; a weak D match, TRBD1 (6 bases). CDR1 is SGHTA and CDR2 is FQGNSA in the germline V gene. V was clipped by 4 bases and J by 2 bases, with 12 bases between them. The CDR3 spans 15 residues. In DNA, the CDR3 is TGTGCCAGCAGCTCAGGGGCAGGGACTGGAAACACCATATATTTT. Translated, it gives CASSSGAGTGNTIYF.

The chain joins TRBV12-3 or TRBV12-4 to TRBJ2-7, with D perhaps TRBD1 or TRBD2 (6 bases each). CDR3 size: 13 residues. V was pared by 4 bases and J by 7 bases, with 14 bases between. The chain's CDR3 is CASSSWGAGEQYF. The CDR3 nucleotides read TGTGCCAGCAGTTCTTGGGGGGCCGGAGAGCAGTACTTC.

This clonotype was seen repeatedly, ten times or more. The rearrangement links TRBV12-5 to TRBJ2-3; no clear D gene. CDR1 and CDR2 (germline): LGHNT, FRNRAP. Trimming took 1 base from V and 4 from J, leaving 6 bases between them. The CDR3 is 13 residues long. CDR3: CASGLAQSDTQYF. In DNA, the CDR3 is TGTGCTAGTGGTTTGGCTCAGTCAGATACGCAGTATTTT.

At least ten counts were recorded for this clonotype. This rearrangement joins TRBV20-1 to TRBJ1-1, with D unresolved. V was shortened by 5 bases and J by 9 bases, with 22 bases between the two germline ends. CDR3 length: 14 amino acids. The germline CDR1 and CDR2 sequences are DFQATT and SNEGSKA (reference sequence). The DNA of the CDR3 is TGCAGTGCTCAAATAAGAGGTTTAGTAGACCAAGCTTTCTTT. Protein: CSAQIRGLVDQAFF.

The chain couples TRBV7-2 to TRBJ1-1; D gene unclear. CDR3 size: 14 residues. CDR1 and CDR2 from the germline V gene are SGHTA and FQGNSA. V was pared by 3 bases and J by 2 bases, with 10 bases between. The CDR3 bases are TGTGCCAGCAGCTTCGGACGGAAAAACACTGAAGCTTTCTTT. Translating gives CASSFGRKNTEAFF.

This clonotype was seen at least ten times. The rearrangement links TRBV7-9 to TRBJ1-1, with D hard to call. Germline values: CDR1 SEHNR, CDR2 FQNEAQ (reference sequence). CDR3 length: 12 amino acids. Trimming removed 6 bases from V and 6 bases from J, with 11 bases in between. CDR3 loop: CASSREWAEAFF. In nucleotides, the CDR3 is TGTGCCAGCAGTCGGGAATGGGCTGAAGCTTTCTTT.

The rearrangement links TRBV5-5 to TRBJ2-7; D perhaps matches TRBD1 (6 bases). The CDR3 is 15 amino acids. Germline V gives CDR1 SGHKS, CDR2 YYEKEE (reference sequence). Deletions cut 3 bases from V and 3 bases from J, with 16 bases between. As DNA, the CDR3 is TGTGCCAGCAGCTCGTTCTGGACAGAAGACTACGAGCAGTACTTC. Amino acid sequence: CASSSFWTEDYEQYF.